The 21 T cell receptor beta chains presented below share a single source sample, sequenced in a study of blood T cells in healthy people across ages. Primers used in a second PCR of roughly 6 to 12 cycles were a sample-barcoded 5' primer and a J-beta primer mix. TCRdb independently ran MiXCR on the 5' RACE reads; one entry per CDR3 protein. Of approximately 1,100,000 distinct CDR3 sequences in the sample, under 45% were seen once. Sequenced material: blood. All receptors come from a woman aged 60-70 years in good health.

The chain joins TRBV2 to TRBJ2-7; 9 nucleotides align to TRBD1. The CDR3 runs to 17 residues. Per the germline V gene, CDR1 is SNHLY and CDR2 is FYNNEI. The ends lost 4 bases at V and 2 bases at J; junction bases unmatched: 12. The CDR3 coding sequence is TGTGCCAGCAGTGTAAGAATTGCTGGGACAGGGCCCTACGAGCAGTACTTC. It codes for CASSVRIAGTGPYEQYF.

The chain couples TRBV25-1 to TRBJ1-2; TRBD1 aligns across 8 bases. Germline CDR1 and CDR2: MGHDK and SYGVNS. The CDR3 has 15 amino acids. Trimming cost V 7 bases and J 2 bases; bases outside gene matches: 9. Written as DNA, the CDR3 is TGTGCCAGCACCCCAGGGGGCATCGGGAACTATGGCTACACCTTC. As protein: CASTPGGIGNYGYTF.

At least ten counts were recorded for this clonotype. The rearrangement links TRBV29-1 to TRBJ2-7; D is uncertain. Trimming left V 4 bases short and J 2 bases short, with 9 bases between. The CDR3 spans 12 residues. From germline, CDR1 is SQVTM and CDR2 ANQGSEA. The chain's CDR3 is CSVGRKPYEQYF. In DNA form, the CDR3 reads TGCAGCGTTGGGCGCAAACCCTACGAGCAGTACTTC.

The V call is TRBV2, the J call TRBJ2-5, with unresolved D. V gave up 4 bases and J gave up 1 base, with 10 bases separating them. There are 14 residues in the CDR3. CDR1 is SNHLY, CDR2 FYNNEI, per germline. The CDR3 is CASSVLSPQETQYF. CDR3 coding DNA: TGTGCCAGCAGTGTTCTCTCTCCCCAAGAGACCCAGTACTTC.

This clonotype came up a few times. The rearrangement joins TRBV19 to TRBJ2-7; TRBD1 agrees at 7 bases. V trimming: 4 bases; J trimming: 3 bases; junction bases outside the gene matches: 9. This CDR3 is built from 15 residues. Germline V gene sequence: CDR1 LNHDA, CDR2 SQIVND (reference sequence). The DNA of the CDR3 is TGTGCCAGTAGTACCGGACCGGGACAGCTCTACGAGCAGTACTTC. The encoded protein is CASSTGPGQLYEQYF.

J is TRBJ2-7 and V is TRBV28; a possible D gene is TRBD2 (5 bases). The CDR3 runs to 12 residues. V shed 8 bases and J shed 4 bases, with 12 bases lying between them. Germline CDR1 MDHEN, CDR2 SYDVKM. The CDR3: CASALVRYEQYF. In nucleotides, the CDR3 is TGTGCCAGCGCACTAGTTAGGTACGAGCAGTACTTC. Drawing the rest from reference TRBV28 and TRBJ2-7, the complete variable domain is DVKVTQSSRYLVKRTGEKVFLECVQDMDHENMFWYRQDPGLGLRLIYFSYDVKMKEKGDIPEGYSVSREKKERFSLILESASTNQTSMYLCASALVRYEQYFGPGTRLTVT.

As DNA, the CDR3 is TGTGCCAGCAGCTTCCCTAGCGGGAAGAGAGACAATGAGCAGTTCTTC. The encoded protein is CASSFPSGKRDNEQFF. The chain links TRBV11-2 to TRBJ2-1; TRBD2 agrees at 9 bases. Germline V gene lookup returns CDR1 SGHAT and CDR2 FQNNGV. Trimming removed 3 bases from V and 5 bases from J; junction bases left unmatched: 8. This CDR3 spans 16 amino acids.

This clonotype was seen a handful of times. The chain recombines TRBV7-2 with TRBJ2-1; D is undetermined. CDR1 SGHTA and CDR2 FQGNSA come from the germline V gene. V dropped 6 bases and J dropped 6 bases, with 15 bases sitting between them. CDR3 length: 14 residues. The CDR3 DNA reads as TGTGCCAGCAGATCCGAAAACGGGCTCAATGAGCAGTTCTTC. Protein sequence: CASRSENGLNEQFF.

CDR3 coding DNA: TGTGCCAGCAGCTCGAGACTAGCGCCCTCGATGTACGAGCAGTACTTC. This codes for CASSSRLAPSMYEQYF. V usage is TRBV11-2 and J usage is TRBJ2-7, with 8 bases that match TRBD2. Germline V gene lookup returns CDR1 SGHAT and CDR2 FQNNGV. There are 16 residues in the CDR3. V was clipped by 4 bases and J by 4 bases; unmatched bases: 12.

V gene TRBV7-3 combines with J gene TRBJ2-1; TRBD1 matches at 7 bases. Germline CDR1 reads SGHTA; CDR2 reads FQGTGA. The CDR3 runs 16 residues. V dropped 1 base and J dropped 6; count of bases not matched to a gene: 9. The CDR3 bases are TGTGCCAGCAGCTTAAAGGCAAGGACAGGCACCAATGAGCAGTTCTTC. It is translated as CASSLKARTGTNEQFF.

There are a few counts of this clonotype. The rearrangement links TRBV29-1 to TRBJ2-5; 11 bases agree with TRBD2. Germline-derived CDR1 and CDR2 are SQVTM and ANQGSEA. The CDR3 totals 15 residues. With V trimmed by 3 bases and J by 0 bases, 3 bases remained unmatched. The DNA of the CDR3 is TGCAGCGTTGAGGGGACTAGCGGTTACCAAGAGACCCAGTACTTC. Encoded protein: CSVEGTSGYQETQYF. The full variable domain, completed using reference TRBV29-1 and TRBJ2-5, is SAVISQKPSRDICQRGTSLTIQCQVDSQVTMMFWYRQQPGQSLTLIATANQGSEATYESGFVIDKFPISRPNLTFSTLTVSNMSPEDSSIYLCSVEGTSGYQETQYFGPGTRLLVL.

This clonotype was detected only a few times. The chain carries TRBV21-1 and TRBJ2-7. TRBV21-1 is noted as a pseudogene. The CDR3 is 13 residues long. CDR3 DNA: TGTGCCAGCAGCTTAACAAGGTCCTACGAGCAGTACTTC. Translation: CASSLTRSYEQYF.

This clonotype has a handful of counts. The chain joins TRBV11-2 to TRBJ2-1; TRBD2 is a possible D gene (6 bases). Trimming took off 1 base at V and 5 bases at J, with 12 bases between the two ends. Germline CDR1 SGHAT, CDR2 FQNNGV. This CDR3 is built from 15 residues. Written as DNA, the CDR3 is TGTGCCAGCAGCTTAGGAGCGGGTGGGCACAATGAGCAGTTCTTC. It specifies CASSLGAGGHNEQFF.

Only one count was recorded for this clonotype. The V call is TRBV18, the J call TRBJ1-4, with no clear D. CDR3 length: 15 amino acids. Trimming cost V 3 bases and J 0 bases, with 8 bases left between them. Per germline, CDR1 KGHSH and CDR2 LQKENI. DNA for the CDR3: TGTGCCAGCTCACCCGGGCCCTCAACTAATGAAAAACTGTTTTTT. This translates into CASSPGPSTNEKLFF. Full variable domain (missing parts from reference TRBV18 and TRBJ1-4): NAGVMQNPRHLVRRRGQEARLRCSPMKGHSHVYWYRQLPEEGLKFMVYLQKENIIDESGMPKERFSAEFPKEGPSILRIQQVVRGDSAAYFCASSPGPSTNEKLFFGSGTQLSVL.

The chain has TRBV7-7 and TRBJ2-7, with TRBD1 matching 9 bases. Trimming cost V 5 bases and J 3 bases; bases outside gene matches: 8. Germline values: CDR1 SSHAT, CDR2 FNYEAQ (reference sequence). This CDR3 spans 15 amino acids. CDR3 coding DNA: TGTGCCAGCAGCGCTAGGACAGGGGCTGGCTACGAGCAGTACTTC. Its protein product is CASSARTGAGYEQYF.

This clonotype has just a few counts. This chain links TRBV20-1 with TRBJ2-1; D is perhaps TRBD2 (6 bases). CDR3 length: 13 residues. Germline CDR1 reads DFQATT; CDR2 reads SNEGSKA (reference sequence). V was pared by 0 bases and J by 12 bases, with 15 bases between. The CDR3 loop reads CSAREYREDAQFF. CDR3 coding DNA: TGCAGTGCTAGAGAATATAGGGAGGACGCGCAGTTCTTC.

In its sample, this clonotype was seen a few times. This may be a read error: a much more frequent sequence differs by one nucleotide. The CDR3 protein is CASSRSGSFYNEQFF. DNA for the CDR3: TGTGCCAGCAGCCGTAGCGGGAGCTTCTACAATGAGCAGTTCTTC. The rearrangement uses TRBV6-2 or TRBV6-3 and TRBJ2-1; TRBD2 aligns across 9 bases. The CDR3 has 15 residues. Germline assignment: CDR1 MNHEY and CDR2 SVGEGT. The V segment lost 6 bases and the J segment 3 bases; nucleotides outside the gene matches: 6.

This chain connects TRBV24-1 to TRBJ2-1, with D unclear. This CDR3 has 13 residues. The V gene's germline CDR1 is KGHDR and CDR2 SFDVKD. V lost 3 bases and J lost 9, with 11 bases in between. The CDR3 DNA sequence: TGTGCCACCAGTGATCTGGCTACCGCTGAGCAGTTCTTC. Translated, it gives CATSDLATAEQFF.

This chain links TRBV2 with TRBJ2-3; 11 bases match TRBD2. The length of the CDR3 is 14 residues. The V segment lost 6 bases and the J segment 4 bases; nucleotides outside the gene matches: 3. Germline CDR1 is SNHLY and CDR2 is FYNNEI. The CDR3 reads CASRGLAAPDTQYF. CDR3 bases: TGTGCCAGCAGGGGACTAGCGGCCCCAGATACGCAGTATTTT.

J is TRBJ2-7 and V is TRBV20-1; D is uncertain. Germline V gives CDR1 DFQATT, CDR2 SNEGSKA (reference sequence). CDR3 length equals 13 residues. With 8 bases removed from V and 2 bases from J, the gap between germline ends came to 16 bases. CDR3 nucleotides: TGCAGTACCGAGTGGCGGAACGCCTACGAGCAGTACTTC. Protein product: CSTEWRNAYEQYF.

This clonotype was counted between two and nine times. The chain joins TRBV6-4 to TRBJ2-6; D unresolved. Trimming left V 6 bases short and J 2 bases short, with 8 bases between. Germline CDR1 reads MRHNA; CDR2 reads SNTAGT. The CDR3 is made up of 14 amino acids. In nucleotides, the CDR3 is TGTGCCAGCAGGAGTGACGCTGGGGCCAACGTCCTGACTTTC. Translation: CASRSDAGANVLTF.